This T cell receptor beta chain stems from a study of blood T cells in healthy people across ages (dated by TCRdb to the mid-2010s). Regarding the research as a whole: In model experiments, template switching captured about one uniquely barcoded TCR beta cDNA molecule for every two T cells. To track age-related changes in TCR beta repertoire diversity, the study relied on deep sequencing normalized with unique cDNA molecular identifiers. Donors of different ages were randomly distributed across sequencing lanes to avoid experimental bias. Four age groups were formed from the donors: young (average approximately 16 years), middle-aged (more than 35), aged (more than 55) and long-lived (approximately 78). For two donors (one aged 18 to 30 and one aged 80 or older), the study analyzed two additional independent replicas of 1 million unique cDNA reads from the same blood draw.

Systemically healthy Caucasian individuals from Russia, approximately 39 in total and aged roughly 6 to 95 years, were included as donors. Each donor gave 8 to 10 milliliters of peripheral blood, drawn into EDTA-treated Vacutainer tubes. Ficoll-Paque density-gradient centrifugation was used to isolate PBMCs, with at least 6.5 million per sample. Trizol reagent was used to extract total RNA from the PBMCs, yielding at least 5 micrograms per sample. For every donor, an aliquot of PBMCs went through flow cytometry to measure the percentages of naive CD45RAhigh/CD27high T cells. A few counts support this clonotype. Its antigen has not been determined. No qualities accompany the bases; no much larger clone lies one base away. The library was obtained by 5' RACE. Reads for this sample came from an Illumina HiSeq 2500. A second roughly 6 to 12 cycle PCR used a sample-barcoded 5' primer and a J-beta primer mix. A unique molecular identifier was introduced onto each TCR beta cDNA molecule by a template-switch 5' adaptor carrying 12 random nucleotides. Each sample yielded at least 2.5 million CDR3-containing paired-end reads. First-strand cDNA synthesis was performed from all RNA using the Mint cDNA synthesis kit, with priming by a TRBC-specific oligonucleotide. After uracil-DNA glycosylase treatment, a first 18-cycle PCR used universal primers M1SS and BC2_uni_R on all cDNA. The paper's data handling went like this. Each sample was normalized by randomly selecting 1 million high-quality reads, each carrying a distinct molecular identifier. Reads sharing molecular identifiers were discarded rather than binned into consensus sequences. MiTCR, set to a Q25 quality threshold and the strictest error-elimination algorithm, was used for CDR3 identification, clonotype clustering and error correction. A nonparametric unseen species model using Euler transformation provided a lower-bound estimate of total TCR beta diversity. TCRdb's own reprocessing of the public reads used fastp at Q25 and MiXCR and kept productive beta chains. Identical CDR3 proteins give one entry, which carries the most common genes and DNA. The authors' filters were not applied to this entry. The table for this sample lists around 1,500,000 distinct CDR3 sequences; approximately 28% of them were counted only once. The ten largest clones capture less than 9.5% of the sample.

The cysteine opens and the phenylalanine closes a CDR3 of 14 amino acids. Only the CDR3 region is kept as DNA, spanning 42 bases read in frame from base 1. Relative to germline, V is 5 bases shorter and J is 0 bases shorter, with 13 bases between their ends. The germline V gene (reference sequence) supplies CDR1 DFQATT and CDR2 SNEGSKA. Study-wide conclusions, independent of this receptor: Observed TCR beta diversity per million T cells fell roughly linearly with age, and a significant reduction was already apparent by age around 40. Because profiling used bulk unsorted PBMCs, naive and antigen-experienced compartments could not be compared conclusively. Compared with the aged group, the long-lived group had more naive CD4+ T cells, fewer expanded clones and increased TCR diversity, a pattern suggesting age selection. Estimates of total diversity from one million sequenced T cells were regarded as lower bounds and underestimates. Donor CMV infection status was unknown, potentially confounding age-related changes in expanded clonotypes. A strong correlation was found between observed TCR beta diversity and the percentage of naive T cells measured by flow cytometry.

The sequence is built from TRBV20-1 and TRBJ1-1, with TRBD1 perhaps the D gene, on 6 matching bases. The source of this sequence is a woman in her 30s in good health. Sequencing input: blood. The DNA is TGCAGTGCTCTGGACAGTCGTATGAACACTGAAGCTTTCTTT. Its translation reads: CSALDSRMNTEAFF.